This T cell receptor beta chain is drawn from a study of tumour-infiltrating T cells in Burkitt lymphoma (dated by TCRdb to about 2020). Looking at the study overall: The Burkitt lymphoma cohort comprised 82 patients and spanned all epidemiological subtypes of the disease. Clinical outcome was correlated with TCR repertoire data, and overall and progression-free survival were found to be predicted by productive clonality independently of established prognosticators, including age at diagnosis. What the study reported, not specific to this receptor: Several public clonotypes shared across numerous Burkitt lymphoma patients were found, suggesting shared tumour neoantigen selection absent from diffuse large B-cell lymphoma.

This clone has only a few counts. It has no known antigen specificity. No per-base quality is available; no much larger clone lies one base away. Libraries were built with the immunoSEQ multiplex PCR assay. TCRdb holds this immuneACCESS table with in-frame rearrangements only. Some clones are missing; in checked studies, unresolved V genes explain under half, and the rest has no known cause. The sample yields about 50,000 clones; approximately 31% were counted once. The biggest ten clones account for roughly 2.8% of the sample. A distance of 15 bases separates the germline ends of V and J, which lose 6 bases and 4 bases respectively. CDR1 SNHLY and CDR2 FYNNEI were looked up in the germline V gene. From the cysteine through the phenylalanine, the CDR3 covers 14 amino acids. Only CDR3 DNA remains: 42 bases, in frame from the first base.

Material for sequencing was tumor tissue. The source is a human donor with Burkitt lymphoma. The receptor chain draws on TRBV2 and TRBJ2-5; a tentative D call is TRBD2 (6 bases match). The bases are TGTGCCAGCAGCGGCGGGACGTTTGGAGAGACCCAGTACTTC. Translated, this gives CASSGGTFGETQYF.